The clone carrying this T cell receptor beta chain was recorded many times. Its antigen is still unknown. This sample is part of a study of T cells in Graves' hyperthyroidism and ophthalmopathy. Study conclusions and caveats: Blood also showed most of the thyroid clonotypes that were expanded above 0.001.

The authors deemed Graves' hyperthyroidism stable absent ophthalmopathy progression within 18 months. TCR beta CDR3 region amplification was performed from RNA transcripts. In the first-round RT-PCR of the TCR CDR3, the HTBI primer set was used. TCRdb reanalysed the multiplex PCR reads using MiXCR and keeps one entry per CDR3 protein. The profile covers about 590,000 distinct CDR3 sequences, with more than 15% appearing a single time and 7.3% taken by the ten largest. Trimming stripped 1 base from V and 3 bases from J, with 10 bases between. This CDR3 is built from 15 residues. Germline V gene sequence: CDR1 LGHDT, CDR2 YNNKEL (reference sequence).

The chain joins TRBV3-1 to TRBJ2-1; no clear D. This TCR was sampled from a woman under 40 with Graves' hyperthyroidism. The source material was blood. Written as DNA, the CDR3 is TGTGCCAGCAGCCAAGTTCGGAGAGGCTACAATGAGCAGTTCTTC. Translated: CASSQVRRGYNEQFF.